Below are 9 T cell receptor beta chains sequenced from a single sample in a study of blood T cell repertoires in COVID-19. The table came from immunoSEQ multiplex PCR; TCRdb's copy has only in-frame clones and leaves some out. The top ten clones hold 6.5% to 7.5% of a sample with about 180,000 clones, 75% to 90% of them seen once. Sequencing was done on a sample of peripheral blood. The origin of the receptors is a woman in her thirties or forties with COVID-19, enrolled during active disease.

The V gene is TRBV2, the J gene TRBJ1-2, with 11 bases aligning to TRBD1. The ends lost 11 bases at V and 6 bases at J; junction bases unmatched: 5. Per germline, CDR1 SNHLY and CDR2 FYNNEI. CDR3 length: 12 residues. The CDR3 nucleotides are TGTGCCCCACGGACAGGGGGCGATGGCTACACCTTC. Its translation is CAPRTGGDGYTF. Filled out from reference TRBV2 and TRBJ1-2, the complete variable domain reads EPEVTQTPSHQVTQMGQEVILRCVPISNHLYFYWYRQILGQKVEFLVSFYNNEISEKSEIFDDQFSVERPDGSNFTLKIRSTKLEDSAMYFCAPRTGGDGYTFGSGTRLTVV.

This clone has more than one count but fewer than ten. The CDR3 sequence: CASSSPDRGLNTEAFF. The CDR3 nucleotides read TGTGCCAGCAGCTCACCAGACAGGGGGTTGAACACTGAAGCTTTCTTT. The rearrangement uses TRBV7-8 and TRBJ1-1; TRBD1 agrees at 9 bases. After removal of 4 bases from V and 0 bases from J, the junction contained 6 bases not matched to a gene. The CDR3 is made up of 16 amino acids. Germline values: CDR1 SGHVS, CDR2 FQNEAQ.

V usage is TRBV7-9 and J usage is TRBJ1-1, with D unclear. V was trimmed by 1 base and J by 2 bases, leaving 17 bases between them. Germline CDR1 SEHNR, CDR2 FQNEAQ (reference sequence). This CDR3 contains 17 residues. The chain's CDR3 is CASSLDWSRQKNTEAFF. The CDR3 bases are TGTGCCAGCAGCTTAGATTGGTCGAGGCAGAAAAACACTGAAGCTTTCTTT. Based on the CDR3 plus reference TRBV7-9 and TRBJ1-1, the full variable domain is DTGVSQNPRHKITKRGQNVTFRCDPISEHNRLYWYRQTLGQGPEFLTYFQNEAQLEKSRLLSDRFSAERPKGSFSTLEIQRTEQGDSAMYLCASSLDWSRQKNTEAFFGQGTRLTVV.

The table lists this clone with a few counts. The V and J genes are TRBV19 and TRBJ2-5; D gene ambiguous. The CDR3 is made up of 16 amino acids. The V end lost 4 bases, the J end lost 5 bases, and 20 bases lay between the germline ends. Germline-derived CDR1 and CDR2 are LNHDA and SQIVND (reference sequence). This CDR3 reads CASSRRSTSFQETQYF. The CDR3 DNA reads TGTGCCAGTAGTAGGCGGAGCACCTCGTTCCAGGAGACCCAGTACTTC. The full variable domain, rest sourced from reference TRBV19 and TRBJ2-5, is DGGITQSPKYLFRKEGQNVTLSCEQNLNHDAMYWYRQDPGQGLRLIYYSQIVNDFQKGDIAEGYSVSREKKESFPLTVTSAQKNPTAFYLCASSRRSTSFQETQYFGPGTRLLVL.

The rearrangement uses TRBV11-2 and TRBJ1-2, with D possibly being TRBD1 (6 bases). This CDR3 region has 18 residues. The germline gives CDR1 SGHAT, CDR2 FQNNGV. V lost 5 bases and J 2 bases, leaving 24 bases between the germline ends. The CDR3 region has the DNA TGTGCCAGCAGCCCAGTTGGGACACAATTGCGCCAGAACTATGGCTACACCTTC. Translation: CASSPVGTQLRQNYGYTF.

V usage is TRBV3-1 (or the pseudogene TRBV3-2) and J usage is TRBJ1-2, with TRBD1 as a possible D gene (6 bases). Trimming shortened V by 4 bases and J by 6 bases, and 18 bases separated the two germline ends. The CDR3 runs to 15 residues. Germline V gene data show CDR1 as LGHDT and CDR2 as YNNKEL (reference sequence). The CDR3 nucleotides read TGTGCCAGCAGCCGGCGGCTAAAGGGGGGGGATGGCTACACCTTC. Translation: CASSRRLKGGDGYTF.

The V and J genes are TRBV18 and TRBJ1-1; no reliable D call. Trimming left V 2 bases short and J 1 base short, with 8 bases between. The CDR3 is made up of 14 amino acids. From germline, CDR1 is KGHSH and CDR2 LQKENI. The CDR3: CASSPISRNTEAFF. CDR3 bases: TGTGCCAGCTCACCAATCTCGCGGAACACTGAAGCTTTCTTT.

This sequence joins TRBV24-1 and TRBJ1-1; no reliable D call. The length of the CDR3 is 11 residues. The ends were cut back, 3 bases at V and 11 bases at J, with 9 bases in the middle. Germline V lookup: CDR1 KGHDR, CDR2 SFDVKD. CDR3 nucleotide sequence: TGTGCCACCAGTGATGTATCCGAGGCTTTCTTT. Protein sequence: CATSDVSEAFF.

This chain joins TRBV6-5 and TRBJ2-3; 9 positions match TRBD2. Germline CDR1 reads MNHEY; CDR2 reads SVGAGI. V lost 2 bases, J lost 4 bases, and 7 bases stayed unmatched. The CDR3 consists of 16 residues. This CDR3 reads CASSYAAGGRSDTQYF. The DNA for the CDR3 is TGTGCCAGCAGTTACGCGGCGGGGGGGCGGTCAGATACGCAGTATTTT.